This passage covers 12 T cell receptor beta chains from one sample sequenced in a study of cytomegalovirus exposure and HLA in healthy donors. Here immunoSEQ multiplex PCR was the method, and the copy in TCRdb shows in-frame clones only, minus some. The sample has 200,000 or so clones; around 84% are singletons. The sequenced material came from PBMCs. These receptors were obtained from a man between 18 and 35 years old in good health and CMV-seropositive.

V usage is TRBV15 and J usage is TRBJ2-7; D gene unclear. In germline, CDR1 is LNHNV, CDR2 YYDKDF (reference sequence). The CDR3 runs 12 residues. Trimming stripped 0 bases from V and 9 bases from J, with 9 bases between. CDR3 in DNA: TGTGCCACCAGCAGAGATAATTCCGGGCAGTACTTC. Translating gives CATSRDNSGQYF.

V usage is TRBV28 and J usage is TRBJ2-7; D gene uncertain. This CDR3 is 10 amino acids long. The germline gives CDR1 MDHEN, CDR2 SYDVKM. The V end was cut by 6 bases, the J end by 5 bases, with 5 bases between. CDR3 DNA sequence: TGTGCCAGCAGCGGTAACGAGCAGTACTTC. Translating it yields CASSGNEQYF.

J is TRBJ1-2 and V is TRBV2; a weak D match, TRBD1 (6 bases). The ends were cut back, 1 base at V and 6 bases at J, with 21 bases in the middle. The length of the CDR3 is 17 residues. Germline loops: CDR1 SNHLY, CDR2 FYNNEI. Here the CDR3 reads CASSEGIVSTPGDGYTF. The CDR3 DNA reads as TGTGCCAGCAGTGAAGGAATCGTATCGACTCCAGGGGATGGCTACACCTTC.

This clone was observed a handful of times. This chain joins TRBV6-6 and TRBJ2-7; no clear D. The germline V and J ends were trimmed by 8 bases and 0 bases, with 8 bases remaining between them. The CDR3 runs to 12 residues. Germline V gives CDR1 MNHNY, CDR2 SVGAGI (reference sequence). CDR3 sequence (DNA): TGTGCCAGCCGCGGCAGCTCCTACGAGCAGTACTTC. It specifies CASRGSSYEQYF.

CDR3 sequence reads: CASSYDGDSGANVLTF. In DNA form, the CDR3 reads TGTGCCAGCAGCTATGACGGGGACTCTGGGGCCAACGTCCTGACTTTC. The V and J genes are TRBV4-2 and TRBJ2-6, with a weak D call TRBD2 (5 bases). Looked up from germline, CDR1 is LGHNA and CDR2 is YNFKEQ. There are 16 residues in the CDR3. V lost 5 bases and J lost 0, with 11 bases in between.

J is TRBJ2-1 and V is TRBV29-1; D is unclear. Germline values: CDR1 SQVTM, CDR2 ANQGSEA. The CDR3 is 14 amino acids. V dropped 1 base and J dropped 9 bases, with 16 bases sitting between them. CDR3 protein: CSVEVDPARGEQFF. CDR3 sequence (DNA): TGCAGCGTTGAAGTAGACCCAGCTAGAGGTGAGCAGTTCTTC.

The CDR3: CASPTQPVHPRFF. CDR3 nucleotides: TGCGCCAGTCCTACCCAACCTGTCCATCCCCGGTTCTTC. The chain uses TRBV23-1 and TRBJ2-1; D remains unclear. TRBV23-1 counts as an open reading frame of uncertain function. V lost 9 bases and J lost 15, with 24 bases in between. This CDR3 has 13 amino acids.

The chain has TRBV6-6 and TRBJ1-5; 8 bases align to TRBD1. The CDR3 loop spans 13 amino acids. After removal of 6 bases from V and 4 bases from J, the junction contained 2 bases not matched to a gene. The germline V gene encodes CDR1 MNHNY and CDR2 SVGAGI (reference sequence). CDR3 loop: CASRRQGNQPQHF. DNA for the CDR3: TGTGCCAGCAGAAGACAGGGGAATCAGCCCCAGCATTTT.

The V and J genes are TRBV6-5 and TRBJ2-3; 11 bases agree with TRBD2. The germline gives CDR1 MNHEY, CDR2 SVGAGI. V shed 4 bases and J 12 bases; nucleotides not matched to a gene: 12. This CDR3 contains 15 residues. The CDR3: CASSLTSGSLGFQYF. The CDR3 nucleotides are TGTGCCAGCAGTTTAACTAGCGGGAGTTTAGGCTTTCAGTATTTT.

The gene calls are TRBV7-6 and TRBJ1-1; D might be TRBD1 (6 bases). Germline V CDR1 and CDR2: SGHVS, FNYEAQ. Trimming took off 5 bases at V and 1 base at J, with 14 bases between the two ends. The CDR3 spans 15 residues. CDR3 loop: CASSPRTEANTEAFF. The CDR3 DNA sequence: TGTGCCAGCAGCCCCCGGACAGAAGCGAACACTGAAGCTTTCTTT.

V gene TRBV6-6 combines with J gene TRBJ1-4, with D perhaps TRBD1 (5 bases). Germline CDR1 is MNHNY and CDR2 is SVGAGI (reference sequence). Between the trimmed V and J ends, which lost 2 bases and 1 base, there was a span of 8 bases. This CDR3 is built from 15 residues. The CDR3 spells CASSYGRGTNEKLFF. For the CDR3, the DNA is TGTGCCAGCAGTTACGGGAGGGGAACTAATGAAAAACTGTTTTTT.

This clone was picked up a small number of times. V is TRBV30 and J is TRBJ2-2; 9 nucleotides match TRBD2. CDR1 GTSNPN and CDR2 SVGIG come from the germline V gene (reference sequence). This CDR3 has 16 amino acids. The trim removed 2 bases at V and 5 bases at J, leaving 9 bases unmatched. CDR3 DNA sequence: TGTGCCTGGAGTATCGGGCTAGCGGGAAGAACCGGGGAGCTGTTTTTT. Its protein is CAWSIGLAGRTGELFF.